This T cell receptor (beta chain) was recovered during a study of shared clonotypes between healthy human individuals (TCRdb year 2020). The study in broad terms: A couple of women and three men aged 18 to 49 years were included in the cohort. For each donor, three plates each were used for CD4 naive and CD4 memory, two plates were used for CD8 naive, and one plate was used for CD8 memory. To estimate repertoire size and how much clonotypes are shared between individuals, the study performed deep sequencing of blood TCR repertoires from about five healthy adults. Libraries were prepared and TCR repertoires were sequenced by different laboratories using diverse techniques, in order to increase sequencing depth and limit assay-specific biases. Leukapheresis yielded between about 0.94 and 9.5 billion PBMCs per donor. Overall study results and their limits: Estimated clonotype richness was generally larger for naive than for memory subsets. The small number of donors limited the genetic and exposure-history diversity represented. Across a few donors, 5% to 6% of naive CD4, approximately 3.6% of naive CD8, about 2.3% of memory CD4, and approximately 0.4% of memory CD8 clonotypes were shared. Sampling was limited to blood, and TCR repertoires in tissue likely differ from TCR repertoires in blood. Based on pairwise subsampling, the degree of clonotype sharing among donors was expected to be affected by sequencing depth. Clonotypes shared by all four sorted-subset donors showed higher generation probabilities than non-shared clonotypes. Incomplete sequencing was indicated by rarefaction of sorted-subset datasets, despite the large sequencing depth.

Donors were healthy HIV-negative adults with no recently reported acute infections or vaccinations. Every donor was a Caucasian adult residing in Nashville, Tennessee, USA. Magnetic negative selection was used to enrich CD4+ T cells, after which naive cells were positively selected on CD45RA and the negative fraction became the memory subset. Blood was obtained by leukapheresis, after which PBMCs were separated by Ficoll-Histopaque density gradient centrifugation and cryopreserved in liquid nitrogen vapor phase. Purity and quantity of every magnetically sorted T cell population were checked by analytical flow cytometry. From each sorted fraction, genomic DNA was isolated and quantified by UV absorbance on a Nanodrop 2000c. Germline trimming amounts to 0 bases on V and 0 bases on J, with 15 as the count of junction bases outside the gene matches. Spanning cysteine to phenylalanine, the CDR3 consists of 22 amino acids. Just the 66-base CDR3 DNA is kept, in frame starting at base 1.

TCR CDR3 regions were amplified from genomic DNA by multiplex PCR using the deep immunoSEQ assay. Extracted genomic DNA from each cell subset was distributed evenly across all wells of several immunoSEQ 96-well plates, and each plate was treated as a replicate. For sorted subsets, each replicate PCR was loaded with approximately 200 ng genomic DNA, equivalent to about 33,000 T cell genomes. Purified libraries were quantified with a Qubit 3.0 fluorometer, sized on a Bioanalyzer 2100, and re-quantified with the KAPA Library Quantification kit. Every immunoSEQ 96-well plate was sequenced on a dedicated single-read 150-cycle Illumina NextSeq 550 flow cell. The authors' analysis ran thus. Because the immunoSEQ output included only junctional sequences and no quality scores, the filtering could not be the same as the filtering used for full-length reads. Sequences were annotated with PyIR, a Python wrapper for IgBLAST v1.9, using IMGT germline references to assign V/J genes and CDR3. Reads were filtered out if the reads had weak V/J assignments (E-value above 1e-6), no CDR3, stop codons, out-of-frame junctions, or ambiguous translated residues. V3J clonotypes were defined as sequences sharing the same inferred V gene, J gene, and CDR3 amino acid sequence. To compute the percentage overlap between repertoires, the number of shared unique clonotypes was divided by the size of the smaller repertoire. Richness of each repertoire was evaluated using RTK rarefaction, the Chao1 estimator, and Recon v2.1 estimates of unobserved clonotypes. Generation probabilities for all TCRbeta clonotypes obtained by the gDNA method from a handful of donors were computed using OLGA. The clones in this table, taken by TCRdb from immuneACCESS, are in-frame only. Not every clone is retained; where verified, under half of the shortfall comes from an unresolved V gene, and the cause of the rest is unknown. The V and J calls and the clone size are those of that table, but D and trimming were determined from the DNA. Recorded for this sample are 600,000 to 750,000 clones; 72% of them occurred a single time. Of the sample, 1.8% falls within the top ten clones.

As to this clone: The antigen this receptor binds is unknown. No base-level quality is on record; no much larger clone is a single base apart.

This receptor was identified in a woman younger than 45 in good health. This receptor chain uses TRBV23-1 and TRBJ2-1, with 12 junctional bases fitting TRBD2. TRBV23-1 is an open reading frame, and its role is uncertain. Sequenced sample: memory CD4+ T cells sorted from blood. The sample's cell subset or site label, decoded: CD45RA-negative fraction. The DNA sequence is TGCGCCAGCAGTCAATCGTGGACTAGCGGGATATCGGACCGAAGCTCCTACAATGAGCAGTTCTTC. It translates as CASSQSWTSGISDRSSYNEQFF.